The table lists the clone carrying this T cell receptor (beta chain) with many counts. Its antigen is as yet unknown. RNA transcripts were the source from which TCR beta CDR3 regions were amplified. Scientists carried out first-round RT-PCR using HTBI primers and then a second-round multiplex PCR. TCRdb used MiXCR to reprocess the multiplex PCR reads, holding one entry per CDR3 protein. The sample has over a million distinct CDR3 sequences, around a third seen once. This record belongs to a study of Graves' ophthalmopathy and Graves' hyperthyroidism. Hyperthyroidism patients, all newly diagnosed, had under 2 months' duration and ages of 18 to 65. Reliance was placed on clinical symptoms, serum thyroxine, TRAb, thyroid ultrasound and orbital computed tomography for diagnosis. The CDR3 contains 15 residues. V was cut by 0 bases and J by 6 bases, with 12 bases left in between. Germline lookup yields CDR1 SGDLS and CDR2 YYNGEE.

Study results and caveats: Blood was where most expanded thyroid clonotypes above 0.001 frequency also turned up. The model predicted progression of ophthalmopathy with a sensitivity of roughly 70%, and its specificity was less than 85%.

This receptor was obtained from an adult man with Graves' hyperthyroidism. V is TRBV9 and J is TRBJ1-4; TRBD1 might be the D (5 bases). The source material was peripheral blood or thyroid tissue (not recorded which). The CDR3 region is CASSVEAGRDEKLFF. CDR3 coding DNA: TGTGCCAGCAGCGTAGAAGCAGGGAGGGATGAAAAACTGTTTTTT.